This TCR beta chain was obtained from a study of T cell responses to AZD1222 COVID-19 vaccine. The CDR3 has 16 amino acids. V trimming: 0 bases; J trimming: 0 bases; junction bases outside the gene matches: 4. CDR1 is SGHTA, CDR2 FQGTGA, per germline. To note about this clone: Its antigen is unknown.

This table comes from immunoSEQ multiplex PCR, and its TCRdb copy is limited to in-frame clones, with some not included. The profile shows around 130,000 clones, more than 85% of them singletons. Study-level results: Samples come after the peak T cell response, not at day 14. In a largely white British group with more females than males, clonal diversity was possibly underestimated. Reportedly, nearly half the spike-specific TCRs target unmutated variant regions.

J is TRBJ1-1 and V is TRBV7-3, with 7 bases fitting TRBD1. The specimen was peripheral blood, collected 28 days after the second AZD1222 dose. This TCR derives from an adult who received the AZD1222 COVID-19 vaccine. CDR3 loop: CASSLTRQGMNTEAFF. DNA for the CDR3: TGTGCCAGCAGCTTAACGCGACAGGGAATGAACACTGAAGCTTTCTTT.